This T cell receptor (beta chain) was identified in a study of vaccination effects on CD4 cells after COVID-19. About the research overall: Post-vaccine sampling took place a median of 72 days after the second dose.

Points from the study as a whole: Convalescents' post-vaccination spike-reactive clones were chiefly new, vaccine-induced ones. By a late point after vaccination, infection- and vaccine-induced clones had shrunk markedly through clonal contraction.

In regard to this clone: Its antigen is unidentified.

Germline assignment: CDR1 SGHRS and CDR2 YFSETQ. The junction had 7 bases not matched to a gene; V was cut back by 4 bases and J by 1 base. The CDR3 covers 15 residues. CD4+ T cells specific for antigen were expanded with viral peptide pools by the ViraFEST assay before sequencing. Once cultured for roughly 10 days, the cells underwent separation to obtain CD4+ T cells. The person's infection with SARS-CoV-2, confirmed by PCR, took place between March and December 2020. Either the mRNA-1273 or the BNT162b2 vaccine was given to participants as two doses. On both days 3 and 7, half of the culture medium was replaced with IL-2 medium. Assay: immunoSEQ multiplex PCR; the TCRdb copy retains only in-frame clones and omits some. The table shows 14,000 or so clones, with over 70% occurring only once.

The rearrangement joins TRBV5-1 to TRBJ2-7; 8 positions match TRBD1. The origin of this receptor is a human donor who had a prior SARS-CoV-2 infection. Here the sequenced sample was CD4+ T cells from PBMCs cultured with SARS-CoV-2 spike peptides, taken after COVID-19 vaccination. CDR3 sequence reads: CASSVTGGSSYEQYF. The CDR3 DNA reads as TGCGCCAGCAGCGTTACAGGGGGGAGTTCCTACGAGCAGTACTTC.